Each of the 19 T cell receptor beta chains below was sequenced from the same sample in a study of blood T cell repertoires in COVID-19. Method: immunoSEQ multiplex PCR; TCRdb's copy keeps in-frame clones and lacks some. This table has around 50,000 clones, approximately 87% appearing once. The specimen was peripheral blood. The receptors stem from a woman aged 55-75 years with COVID-19, enrolled during active disease.

Worth noting for this clone: Sequence at one end of the junction differs from germline and may be a read error. The chain has TRBV7-7 and TRBJ2-2, with 9 bases lining up with TRBD2. The CDR3 totals 18 residues. Germline CDR1 SSHAT, CDR2 FNYEAQ (reference sequence). The CDR3, as DNA: TGTGCTAGCAGCTTTTTTTCTAGCGGGAATAGGAACACCGGGGAGCTGTTTTTT. Encoded protein: CASSFFSSGNRNTGELFF.

The chain uses TRBV19 and TRBJ2-7; 7 nucleotides agree with TRBD2. Germline assignment: CDR1 LNHDA and CDR2 SQIVND (reference sequence). V was pared by 3 bases and J by 7 bases, with 6 bases of the junction left unmatched. There are 13 residues in the CDR3. The CDR3 nucleotides are TGTGCCAGTAGTATGTCGGCCGGGAGGGAGCAGTACTTC. Translation gives CASSMSAGREQYF.

This chain connects TRBV19 to TRBJ1-1; 9 bases match TRBD1. Germline CDR1 is LNHDA and CDR2 is SQIVND (reference sequence). The V and J ends lost 11 bases and 1 base, in that order; junction bases with no gene match: 23. The CDR3 is made up of 19 amino acids. The CDR3 DNA sequence: TGTGCCGCTCCTCCTCCGGGACAGGGTCTTAAAGGATGGAACACTGAAGCTTTCTTT. It encodes CAAPPPGQGLKGWNTEAFF.

This clone was counted a single time. V is TRBV11-3 and J is TRBJ2-1, with D maybe TRBD2 (6 bases). This CDR3 is 12 amino acids long. CDR1 is SGHNT and CDR2 is YENEEA in the germline V gene. V lost 7 bases and J lost 9, with 13 bases in between. CDR3: CASTRGPGEQFF. CDR3 sequence (DNA): TGTGCCAGCACGCGGGGCCCCGGTGAGCAGTTCTTC. The full variable domain, in which reference TRBV11-3 and TRBJ2-1 provide the parts outside the CDR3, is EAGVVQSPRYKIIEKKQPVAFWCNPISGHNTLYWYLQNLGQGPELLIRYENEEAVDDSQLPKDRFSAERLKGVDSTLKIQPAELGDSAVYLCASTRGPGEQFFGPGTRLTVL.

The chain carries TRBV4-1 and TRBJ1-4, with 7 bases identical to TRBD1. J lost 4 bases, V lost 4 bases, and 6 bases had no gene match. The CDR3 sequence is 15 residues long. Germline V CDR1 and CDR2: MGHRA, YSYEKL. The CDR3 DNA follows: TGCGCCAGCAGCCCGTGGGACAGTTATAATGAAAAACTGTTTTTT. This translates into CASSPWDSYNEKLFF.

CDR3 region: CASSKYTAGVKGELFF. CDR3 in DNA: TGTGCCAGCTCGAAATATACAGCGGGAGTTAAGGGGGAGCTGTTTTTT. The rearrangement uses TRBV21-1 and TRBJ2-2; the table assigns TRBD2, which was not confirmed against the DNA. TRBV21-1 is termed a pseudogene. The length of the CDR3 is 16 residues.

V gene TRBV11-2 combines with J gene TRBJ1-5; 10 bases align to TRBD1. This CDR3 has 13 residues. The V and J ends lost 5 bases and 9 bases, in that order; junction bases with no gene match: 4. CDR1 and CDR2 (germline): SGHAT, FQNNGV. The CDR3 sequence is CASSNRDRGPQHF. In DNA, the CDR3 is TGTGCCAGCAGCAACCGGGACAGGGGGCCCCAGCATTTT.

The chain uses TRBV29-1 and TRBJ2-1; D unclear. Germline V gives CDR1 SQVTM, CDR2 ANQGSEA. The V end lost 3 bases, the J end lost 4 bases, and 13 bases lay between the germline ends. The length of the CDR3 is 14 residues. This CDR3 is CSVESHTQYNEQFF. CDR3 sequence (DNA): TGCAGCGTTGAGTCCCACACCCAATACAATGAGCAGTTCTTC.

The table lists this clone with a few counts. One end of the junction is discordant with germline, which a read error may explain. The CDR3 region has the DNA TGTGCTAGCAGCTTGGGACAGCCGAGGTACGAGCAGTACTTC. As protein: CASSLGQPRYEQYF. The rearrangement joins TRBV7-7 to TRBJ2-7, with TRBD1 matching 7 bases. CDR1 is SSHAT and CDR2 is FNYEAQ in the germline V gene (reference sequence). This CDR3 has 14 amino acids.

The gene calls are TRBV29-1 and TRBJ2-1; TRBD1 might be the D (5 bases). V was pared by 0 bases and J by 0 bases, with 15 bases between. The germline gives CDR1 SQVTM, CDR2 ANQGSEA. This CDR3 has 17 residues. CDR3 bases: TGCAGCGTTGAAGATTTGCAGCACAGGAGCTCCTACAATGAGCAGTTCTTC. It translates to CSVEDLQHRSSYNEQFF.

The chain employs TRBV6-5 and TRBJ2-3, with D hard to call. Trimming stripped 6 bases from V and 3 bases from J, with 4 bases between. This CDR3 is 11 amino acids long. The germline V gene encodes CDR1 MNHEY and CDR2 SVGAGI. The CDR3 is CASRTTDTQYF. In DNA, the CDR3 is TGTGCCAGCAGGACAACAGATACGCAGTATTTT.

The chain is built from TRBV5-8 and TRBJ1-3; TRBD1 agrees at 7 bases. The CDR3 covers 15 residues. Losses at the gene ends were 3 bases for V and 4 bases for J; bases not matched to a gene: 7. Germline lookup yields CDR1 SGHTS and CDR2 YDEGEE. CDR3 in amino acids: CASSYGQVLGNTIYF. In nucleotides, the CDR3 is TGTGCCAGCAGCTACGGACAGGTGCTAGGAAACACCATATATTTT. Full variable domain (remainder filled in from reference TRBV5-8 and TRBJ1-3): EAGVTQSPTHLIKTRGQQATLRCSPISGHTSVYWYQQALGLGLQFLLWYDEGEERNRGNFPPRFSGRQFPNYSSELNVNALELEDSALYLCASSYGQVLGNTIYFGEGSWLTVV.

The V gene is TRBV6-7, the J gene TRBJ1-3, with D unclear. TRBV6-7 carries the ORF label, with uncertain function. The V and J ends lost 2 bases and 0 bases respectively, with 11 bases between them. The CDR3 runs to 16 residues. As DNA, the CDR3 is TGTGCCAGCAGTTACGGTAAACAGTTCTCTGGAAACACCATATATTTT. Residues: CASSYGKQFSGNTIYF.

This chain links TRBV19 with TRBJ2-5; a weak D match, TRBD2 (5 bases). Trimming pared 3 bases from V and 5 bases from J, leaving 10 bases between. The germline gives CDR1 LNHDA, CDR2 SQIVND (reference sequence). The CDR3 has 13 amino acids. The CDR3 nucleotides are TGTGCCAGTAGTATTGGGGAGTTCGAGACCCAGTACTTC. Its protein product is CASSIGEFETQYF.

The rearrangement joins TRBV25-1 to TRBJ2-3, with TRBD2 matching over 12 bases. This CDR3 has 18 residues. The ends lost 5 bases at V and 4 bases at J; junction bases unmatched: 13. The V gene's germline CDR1 is MGHDK and CDR2 SYGVNS. CDR3 DNA: TGTGCCAGCAGTTCCAGACTAGCGGGAGAGAGTGGTGCAGATACGCAGTATTTT. This codes for CASSSRLAGESGADTQYF.

V usage is TRBV6-4 and J usage is TRBJ2-7; 8 bases are a match to TRBD1. The CDR3 length is 17 residues. Germline CDR1 MRHNA, CDR2 SNTAGT. The V gene end was trimmed by 2 bases and the J gene end by 0 bases; junction bases not matched to a gene: 9. CDR3 sequence reads: CASSDEARGQSSYEQYF. Written as DNA, the CDR3 is TGTGCCAGCAGTGACGAGGCCAGGGGGCAAAGCTCCTACGAGCAGTACTTC.

The V and J genes are TRBV6-5 and TRBJ1-1; possible D gene TRBD1, 5 bases. In germline, CDR1 is MNHEY, CDR2 SVGAGI. V was trimmed by 7 bases and J by 1 base, leaving 13 bases between them. The CDR3 is made up of 14 amino acids. The CDR3 is CASIRPGGNTEAFF. The CDR3 nucleotides read TGTGCCAGCATCCGTCCGGGGGGGAACACTGAAGCTTTCTTT.

V is TRBV19 and J is TRBJ2-4; D possibly corresponds to TRBD1 (5 bases). V shed 6 bases and J shed 0 bases, with 9 bases lying between them. The CDR3 has 14 residues. Germline CDR1 reads LNHDA; CDR2 reads SQIVND (reference sequence). CDR3 sequence (DNA): TGTGCCAGTAGCGAAGACAGAGCCAAAAACATTCAGTACTTC. Translating it yields CASSEDRAKNIQYF.

The chain has TRBV6-6 and TRBJ1-5; 8 nucleotides line up with TRBD1. The germline gives CDR1 MNHNY, CDR2 SVGAGI (reference sequence). The CDR3 is 16 residues long. The junction had 10 bases not matched to a gene; V was cut back by 2 bases and J by 7 bases. CDR3 residues: CASSYTATGVGQPQHF. DNA for the CDR3: TGTGCCAGCAGTTACACCGCGACAGGGGTAGGACAGCCCCAGCATTTT.